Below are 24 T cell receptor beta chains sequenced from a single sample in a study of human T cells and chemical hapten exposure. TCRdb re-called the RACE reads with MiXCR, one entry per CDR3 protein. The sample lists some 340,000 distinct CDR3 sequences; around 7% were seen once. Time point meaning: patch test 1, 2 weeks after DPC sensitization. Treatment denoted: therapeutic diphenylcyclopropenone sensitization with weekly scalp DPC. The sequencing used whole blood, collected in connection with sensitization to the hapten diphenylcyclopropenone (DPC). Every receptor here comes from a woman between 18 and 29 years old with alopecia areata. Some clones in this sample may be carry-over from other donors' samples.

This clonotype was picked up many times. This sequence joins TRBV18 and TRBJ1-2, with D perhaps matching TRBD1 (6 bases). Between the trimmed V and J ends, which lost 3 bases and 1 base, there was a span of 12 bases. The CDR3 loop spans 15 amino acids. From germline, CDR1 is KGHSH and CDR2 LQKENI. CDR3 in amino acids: CASSPPGQYNYGYTF. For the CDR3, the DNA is TGTGCCAGCTCACCGCCCGGACAGTATAACTATGGCTACACCTTC. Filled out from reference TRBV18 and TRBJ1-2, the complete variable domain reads NAGVMQNPRHLVRRRGQEARLRCSPMKGHSHVYWYRQLPEEGLKFMVYLQKENIIDESGMPKERFSAEFPKEGPSILRIQQVVRGDSAAYFCASSPPGQYNYGYTFGSGTRLTVV.

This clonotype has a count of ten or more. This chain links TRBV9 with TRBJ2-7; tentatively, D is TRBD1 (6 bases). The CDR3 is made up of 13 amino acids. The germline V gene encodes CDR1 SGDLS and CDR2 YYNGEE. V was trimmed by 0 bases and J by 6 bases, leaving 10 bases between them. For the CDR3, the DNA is TGTGCCAGCAGCGTAGATGGGGGCGGCGAGCAGTACTTC. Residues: CASSVDGGGEQYF.

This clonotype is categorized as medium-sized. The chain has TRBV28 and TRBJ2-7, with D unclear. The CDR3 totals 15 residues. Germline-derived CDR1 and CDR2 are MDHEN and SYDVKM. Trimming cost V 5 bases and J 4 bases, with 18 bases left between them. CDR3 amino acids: CASSLLGGDLYEQYF. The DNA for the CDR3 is TGTGCCAGCAGTCTATTGGGCGGAGATTTGTACGAGCAGTACTTC.

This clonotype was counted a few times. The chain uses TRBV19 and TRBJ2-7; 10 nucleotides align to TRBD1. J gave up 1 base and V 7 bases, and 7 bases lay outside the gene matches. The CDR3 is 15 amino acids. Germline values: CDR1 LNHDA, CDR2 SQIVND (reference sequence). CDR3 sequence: CASTPRGQGSYEQYF. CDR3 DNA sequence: TGTGCCAGTACTCCCCGGGGACAGGGGTCCTACGAGCAGTACTTC.

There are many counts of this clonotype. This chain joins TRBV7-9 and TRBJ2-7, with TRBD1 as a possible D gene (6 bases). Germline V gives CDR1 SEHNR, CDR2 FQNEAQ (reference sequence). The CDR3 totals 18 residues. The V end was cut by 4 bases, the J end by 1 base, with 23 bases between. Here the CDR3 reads CASSSLARRGDLSYEQYF. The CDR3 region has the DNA TGTGCCAGCAGCTCCCTTGCGCGCAGGGGCGACCTATCCTACGAGCAGTACTTC.

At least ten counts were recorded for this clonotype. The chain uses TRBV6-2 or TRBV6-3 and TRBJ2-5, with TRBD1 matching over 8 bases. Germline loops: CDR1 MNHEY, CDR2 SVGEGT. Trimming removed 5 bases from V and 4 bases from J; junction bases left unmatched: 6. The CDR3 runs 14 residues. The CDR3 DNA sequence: TGTGCCAGCAGTCCGACAGGGGTTCCAGAGACCCAGTACTTC. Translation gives CASSPTGVPETQYF.

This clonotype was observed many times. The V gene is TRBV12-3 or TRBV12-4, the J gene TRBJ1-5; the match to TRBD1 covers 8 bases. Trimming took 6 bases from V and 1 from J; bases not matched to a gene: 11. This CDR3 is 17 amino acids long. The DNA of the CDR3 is TGTGCCAGCAGCCAGTACTCGGGACAGGTGAGCAATCAGCCCCAGCATTTT. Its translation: CASSQYSGQVSNQPQHF.

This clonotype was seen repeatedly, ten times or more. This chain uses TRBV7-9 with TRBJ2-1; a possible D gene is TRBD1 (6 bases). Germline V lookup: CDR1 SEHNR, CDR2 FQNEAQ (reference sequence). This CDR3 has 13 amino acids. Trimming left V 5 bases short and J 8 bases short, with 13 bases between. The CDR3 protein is CASSRTGIHEQFF. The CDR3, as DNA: TGTGCCAGCAGCCGAACAGGGATCCATGAGCAGTTCTTC.

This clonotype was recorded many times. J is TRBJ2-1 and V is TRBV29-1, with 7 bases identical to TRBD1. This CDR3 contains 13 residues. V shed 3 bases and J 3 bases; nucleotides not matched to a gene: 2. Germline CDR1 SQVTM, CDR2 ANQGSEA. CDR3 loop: CSVEGTVYNEQFF. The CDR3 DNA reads TGCAGCGTTGAGGGGACAGTCTACAATGAGCAGTTCTTC.

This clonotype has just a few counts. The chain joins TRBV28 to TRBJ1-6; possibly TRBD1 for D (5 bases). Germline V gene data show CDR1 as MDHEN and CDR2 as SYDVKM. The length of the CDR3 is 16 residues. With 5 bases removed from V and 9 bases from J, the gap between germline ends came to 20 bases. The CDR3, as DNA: TGTGCCAGCAGTCCCCCAGGGAGGACACCTACTTCACCCCTCCACTTT. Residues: CASSPPGRTPTSPLHF.

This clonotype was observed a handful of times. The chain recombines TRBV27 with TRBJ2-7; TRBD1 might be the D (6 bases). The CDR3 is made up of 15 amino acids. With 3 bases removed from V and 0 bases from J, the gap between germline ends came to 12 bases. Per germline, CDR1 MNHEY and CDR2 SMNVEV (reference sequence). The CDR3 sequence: CASSLVGHNSYEQYF. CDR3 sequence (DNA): TGTGCCAGCAGTTTGGTGGGACACAACTCCTACGAGCAGTACTTC.

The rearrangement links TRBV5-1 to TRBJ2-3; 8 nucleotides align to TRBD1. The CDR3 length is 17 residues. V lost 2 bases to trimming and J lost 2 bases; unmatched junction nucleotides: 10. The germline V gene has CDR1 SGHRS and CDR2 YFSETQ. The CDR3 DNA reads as TGCGCCAGCAGCTTAGACAGGGGTAGAGCCCCCACAGATACGCAGTATTTT. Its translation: CASSLDRGRAPTDTQYF.

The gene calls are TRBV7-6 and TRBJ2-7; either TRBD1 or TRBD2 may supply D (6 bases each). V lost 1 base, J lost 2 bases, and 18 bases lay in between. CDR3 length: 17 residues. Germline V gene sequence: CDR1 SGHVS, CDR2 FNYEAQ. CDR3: CASSLVSGGPLPYEQYF. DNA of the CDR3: TGTGCCAGCAGCTTAGTATCTGGGGGGCCTTTACCCTACGAGCAGTACTTC.

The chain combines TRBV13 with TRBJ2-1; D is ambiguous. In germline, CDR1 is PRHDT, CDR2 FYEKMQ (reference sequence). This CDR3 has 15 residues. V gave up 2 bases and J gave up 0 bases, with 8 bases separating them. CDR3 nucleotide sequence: TGTGCCAGCAGCTTAAACCCGAGCTCCTACAATGAGCAGTTCTTC. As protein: CASSLNPSSYNEQFF.

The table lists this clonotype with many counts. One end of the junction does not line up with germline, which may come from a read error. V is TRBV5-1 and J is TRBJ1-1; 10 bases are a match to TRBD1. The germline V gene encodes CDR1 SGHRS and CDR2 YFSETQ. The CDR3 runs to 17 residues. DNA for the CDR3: TGCGCCAGCAGCTTGGGACAGGGGGCTTTACTGAACTCTGAAGCTTTCTTT. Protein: CASSLGQGALLNSEAFF.

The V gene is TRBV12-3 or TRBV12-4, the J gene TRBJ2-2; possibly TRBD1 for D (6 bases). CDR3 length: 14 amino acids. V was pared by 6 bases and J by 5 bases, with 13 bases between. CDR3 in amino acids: CASRTDSWTGELFF. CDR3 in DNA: TGTGCCAGCAGGACGGACAGTTGGACCGGGGAGCTGTTTTTT.

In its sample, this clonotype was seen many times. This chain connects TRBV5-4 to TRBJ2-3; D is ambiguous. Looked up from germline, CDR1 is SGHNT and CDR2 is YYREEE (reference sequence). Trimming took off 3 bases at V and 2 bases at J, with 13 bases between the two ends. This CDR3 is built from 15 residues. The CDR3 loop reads CASSSPTVSTDTQYF. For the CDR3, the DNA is TGTGCCAGCAGCTCGCCGACCGTCTCCACAGATACGCAGTATTTT.

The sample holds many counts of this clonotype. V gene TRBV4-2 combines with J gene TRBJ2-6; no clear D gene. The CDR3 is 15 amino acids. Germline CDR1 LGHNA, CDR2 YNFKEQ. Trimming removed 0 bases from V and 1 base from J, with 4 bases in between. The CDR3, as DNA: TGTGCCAGCAGCCAAGAAGGGTCTGGGGCCAACGTCCTGACTTTC. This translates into CASSQEGSGANVLTF.

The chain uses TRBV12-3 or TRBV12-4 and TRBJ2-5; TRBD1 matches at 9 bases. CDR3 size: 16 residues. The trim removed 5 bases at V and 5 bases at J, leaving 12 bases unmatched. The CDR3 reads CASSPGTGIGEETQYF. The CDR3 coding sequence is TGTGCCAGCAGTCCCGGGACAGGGATAGGCGAGGAGACCCAGTACTTC.

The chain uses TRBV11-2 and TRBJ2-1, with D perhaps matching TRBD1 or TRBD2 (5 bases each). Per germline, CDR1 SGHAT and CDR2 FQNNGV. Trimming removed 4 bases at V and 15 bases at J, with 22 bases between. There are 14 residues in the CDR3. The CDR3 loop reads CASSSSTGTGQGFF. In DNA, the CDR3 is TGTGCCAGCAGCTCATCTACCGGGACCGGGCAAGGGTTCTTC. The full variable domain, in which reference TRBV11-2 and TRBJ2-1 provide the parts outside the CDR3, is EAGVAQSPRYKIIEKRQSVAFWCNPISGHATLYWYQQILGQGPKLLIQFQNNGVVDDSQLPKDRFSAERLKGVDSTLKIQPAKLEDSAVYLCASSSSTGTGQGFFGPGTRLTVL.

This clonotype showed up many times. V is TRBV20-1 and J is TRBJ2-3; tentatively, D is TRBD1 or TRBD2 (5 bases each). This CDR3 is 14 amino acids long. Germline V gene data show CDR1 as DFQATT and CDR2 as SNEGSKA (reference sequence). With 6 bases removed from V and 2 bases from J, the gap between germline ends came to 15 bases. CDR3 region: CSAGTVGVTDTQYF. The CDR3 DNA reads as TGCAGTGCAGGGACGGTTGGAGTCACAGATACGCAGTATTTT.

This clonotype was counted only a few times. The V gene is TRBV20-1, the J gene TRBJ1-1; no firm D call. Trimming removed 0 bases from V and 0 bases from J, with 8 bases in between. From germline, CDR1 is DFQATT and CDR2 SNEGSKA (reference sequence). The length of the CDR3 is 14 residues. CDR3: CSAREGGLNTEAFF. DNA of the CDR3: TGCAGTGCTAGAGAGGGAGGGTTGAACACTGAAGCTTTCTTT.

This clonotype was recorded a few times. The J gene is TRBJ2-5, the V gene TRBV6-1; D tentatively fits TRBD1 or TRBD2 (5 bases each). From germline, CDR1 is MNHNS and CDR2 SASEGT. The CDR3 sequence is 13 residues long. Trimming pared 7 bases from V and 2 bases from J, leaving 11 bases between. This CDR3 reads CASTRAGQETQYF. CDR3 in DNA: TGTGCCAGCACGAGGGCAGGGCAAGAGACCCAGTACTTC.

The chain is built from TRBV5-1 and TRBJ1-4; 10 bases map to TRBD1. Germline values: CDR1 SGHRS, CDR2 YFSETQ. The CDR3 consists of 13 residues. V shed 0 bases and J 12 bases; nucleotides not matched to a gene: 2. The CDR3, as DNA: TGCGCCAGCAGCTTGGGACAGGGGGCCGAACTGTTTTTT. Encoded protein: CASSLGQGAELFF.